This T cell receptor beta chain was found in a study of blood T cell repertoires in COVID-19. Across the whole study: The United States, Italy and Spain provided the acute and convalescent COVID-19 samples. Sources were T cells, B-cell-depleted T cells, or PBMCs; the material itself was cDNA or gDNA.

CDR3 length equals 15 residues. Per the germline V gene, CDR1 is SGHKS and CDR2 is YYEKEE (reference sequence). Trimming at V came to 0 bases and at J to 4 bases, leaving 6 bases not matched to a gene. This clone was seen only once. Produced via immunoSEQ multiplex PCR; TCRdb's table is partial and in-frame only. The sample carries 200,000 to 250,000 clones, around 88% recorded once. Source material: peripheral blood. The sequence was obtained from an elderly man with acute or convalescent COVID-19. The V and J genes are TRBV5-5 and TRBJ2-7; TRBD2 agrees at 8 bases. CDR3: CASSLGNSGNYEQYF. DNA of the CDR3: TGTGCCAGCAGCTTGGGAAATAGCGGGAATTACGAGCAGTACTTC. Using reference TRBV5-5 and TRBJ2-7 for the parts outside the CDR3, the full variable domain is DAGVTQSPTHLIKTRGQQVTLRCSPISGHKSVSWYQQVLGQGPQFIFQYYEKEERGRGNFPDRFSARQFPNYSSELNVNALLLGDSALYLCASSLGNSGNYEQYFGPGTRLTVT.